The clone carrying this T cell receptor (beta chain) is a singleton in its sample. The protocol was immunoSEQ multiplex PCR, while the TCRdb copy is restricted to in-frame clones and leaves out a portion. The table lists a few thousand clones, about 70% of them singletons, with under 6% in the top ten. The record originates from a study of coeliac disease. The CDR3 is 15 amino acids. Per germline, CDR1 KGHSY and CDR2 FQNENV. V dropped 0 bases and J dropped 4 bases, with 10 bases sitting between them. The source of this sequence is a woman between 18 and 29 years old with active celiac disease. The chain has TRBV16 and TRBJ1-5, with no clear D. The material sequenced was lamina propria lymphocytes from the gut. Here the CDR3 DNA reads TGTGCCAGCAGCCAATCGTCAACAGTTAATCAGCCCCAGCATTTT. It translates to CASSQSSTVNQPQHF.